The 9 T cell receptor beta chains given below trace back to one sample, sequenced in a study of cytomegalovirus exposure and HLA in healthy donors. 13 Jbeta primers and 60 Vbeta primers were used for the PCR. Profiling relied on immunoSEQ multiplex PCR, and the TCRdb table lists in-frame clones only, not all of them. Of under 200,000 clones listed, roughly four fifths were seen once; the top ten hold around 9%. The specimen sequenced was PBMCs. These receptor sequences come from a male donor in good health and CMV-seropositive.

CDR3 DNA: TGTGCCAGCAGCTACCACAGAGAAGCTTTCTTT. Protein sequence: CASSYHREAFF. The chain links TRBV7-2 to TRBJ1-1; D not resolved. There are 11 residues in the CDR3. V was shortened by 4 bases and J by 8 bases, with 8 bases between the two germline ends. Germline CDR1 SGHTA, CDR2 FQGNSA.

The chain employs TRBV2 and TRBJ2-1, with D maybe TRBD2 (6 bases). Germline V CDR1 and CDR2: SNHLY, FYNNEI. Trimming cost V 7 bases and J 3 bases, with 25 bases left between them. The length of the CDR3 is 18 residues. CDR3 loop: CASTGVGTGTGDYNEQFF. The DNA for the CDR3 is TGTGCCAGCACTGGGGTTGGGACCGGGACTGGAGACTACAATGAGCAGTTCTTC.

CDR3 sequence: CASSLSSGYGYTF. The CDR3 bases are TGTGCCAGCAGTTTATCGTCAGGCTATGGCTACACCTTC. This sequence joins TRBV27 and TRBJ1-2; D uncertain. This CDR3 spans 13 amino acids. V lost 0 bases, J lost 4 bases, and 6 bases lay in between. The germline V gene encodes CDR1 MNHEY and CDR2 SMNVEV (reference sequence).

The chain combines TRBV2 with TRBJ1-4; no firm D call. CDR3 length: 16 amino acids. Trimming removed 6 bases from V and 0 bases from J, with 14 bases in between. Germline V gives CDR1 SNHLY, CDR2 FYNNEI. The CDR3 DNA follows: TGTGCCAGCAGAGCCAGACTCACTGCAACTAATGAAAAACTGTTTTTT. Protein sequence: CASRARLTATNEKLFF.

This rearrangement joins TRBV18 to TRBJ2-1, with 9 bases matching TRBD2. CDR1 is KGHSH, CDR2 LQKENI, per germline. The CDR3 length is 15 residues. The V segment lost 3 bases and the J segment 5 bases; nucleotides outside the gene matches: 5. CDR3: CASSPLAGEDNEQFF. The CDR3 nucleotides read TGTGCCAGCTCACCCTTAGCGGGGGAGGACAATGAGCAGTTCTTC.

Notes on this clone: Relative to the germline gene, one junction end is altered; a read error may explain this. The chain joins TRBV5-4 to TRBJ1-3; maybe TRBD1 (5 bases). The CDR3 totals 15 residues. Germline V CDR1 and CDR2: SGHNT, YYREEE (reference sequence). CDR3 in amino acids: CASSFDSYSGNAIYF. The CDR3 DNA reads as TGTGCCAGCAGCTTCGACAGCTATTCTGGAAACGCCATATATTTT.

V usage is TRBV28 and J usage is TRBJ1-2, with no clear D. The CDR3 is made up of 14 amino acids. V was shortened by 6 bases and J by 4 bases, with 15 bases between the two germline ends. Germline V CDR1 and CDR2: MDHEN, SYDVKM. CDR3 residues: CASRSGGQTYGYTF. The CDR3 bases are TGTGCCAGCAGATCCGGCGGCCAAACCTATGGCTACACCTTC.

The chain links TRBV19 to TRBJ2-5; 8 bases are shared with TRBD1. The CDR3 covers 15 residues. Germline CDR1 reads LNHDA; CDR2 reads SQIVND (reference sequence). V shed 4 bases, J shed 5 bases, and the junction held 9 bases outside the gene matches. In DNA form, the CDR3 reads TGTGCCAGTAGTAGAATGCAGGGGGCGCATGAGACCCAGTACTTC. Translation: CASSRMQGAHETQYF.

This clone was recorded a few times. The chain carries TRBV5-6 and TRBJ2-7; tentative D call: TRBD2 (5 bases). The CDR3 covers 15 residues. Trimming removed 7 bases from V and 0 bases from J, with 17 bases in between. Looked up from germline, CDR1 is SGHDT and CDR2 is YYEEEE. The CDR3 DNA sequence: TGTGCCAGCTGCTCTAAGGACTCTCGCTCCTACGAGCAGTACTTC. It translates to CASCSKDSRSYEQYF.